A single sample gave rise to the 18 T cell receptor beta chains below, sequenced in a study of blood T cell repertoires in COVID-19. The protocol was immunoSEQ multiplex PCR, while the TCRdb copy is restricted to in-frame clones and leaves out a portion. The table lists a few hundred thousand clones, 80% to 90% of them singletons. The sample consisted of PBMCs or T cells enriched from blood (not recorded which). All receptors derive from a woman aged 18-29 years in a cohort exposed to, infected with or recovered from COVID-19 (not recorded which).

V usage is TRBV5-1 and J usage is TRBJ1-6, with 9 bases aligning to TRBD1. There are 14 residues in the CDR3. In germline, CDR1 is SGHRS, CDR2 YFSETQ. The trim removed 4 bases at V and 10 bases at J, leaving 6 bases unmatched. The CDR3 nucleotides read TGCGCCAGCAGCCTCGGGACAGGGTACTCACCCCTCCACTTT. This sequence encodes CASSLGTGYSPLHF.

CDR3 sequence reads: CASSSPGQGRNGYTF. CDR3 sequence (DNA): TGCGCCAGCAGCTCACCGGGACAGGGACGCAATGGCTACACCTTC. The chain is built from TRBV5-1 and TRBJ1-2; 9 bases map to TRBD1. This CDR3 is built from 15 residues. In germline, CDR1 is SGHRS, CDR2 YFSETQ. With V trimmed by 3 bases and J by 6 bases, 9 bases remained unmatched.

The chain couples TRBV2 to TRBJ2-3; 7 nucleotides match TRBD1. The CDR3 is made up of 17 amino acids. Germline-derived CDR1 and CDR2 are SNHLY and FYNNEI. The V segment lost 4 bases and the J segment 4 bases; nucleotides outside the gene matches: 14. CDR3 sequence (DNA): TGTGCCAGCAGTGTCACCAAACAGGGGAGTGGGGCAGATACGCAGTATTTT. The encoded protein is CASSVTKQGSGADTQYF.

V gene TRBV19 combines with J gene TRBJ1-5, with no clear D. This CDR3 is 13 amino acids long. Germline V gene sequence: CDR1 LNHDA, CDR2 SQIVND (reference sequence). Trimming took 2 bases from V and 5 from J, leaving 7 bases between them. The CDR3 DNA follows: TGTGCCAGTAGTATACGGGGTGATCAGCCCCAGCATTTT. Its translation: CASSIRGDQPQHF. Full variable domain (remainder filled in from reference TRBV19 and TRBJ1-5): DGGITQSPKYLFRKEGQNVTLSCEQNLNHDAMYWYRQDPGQGLRLIYYSQIVNDFQKGDIAEGYSVSREKKESFPLTVTSAQKNPTAFYLCASSIRGDQPQHFGDGTRLSIL.

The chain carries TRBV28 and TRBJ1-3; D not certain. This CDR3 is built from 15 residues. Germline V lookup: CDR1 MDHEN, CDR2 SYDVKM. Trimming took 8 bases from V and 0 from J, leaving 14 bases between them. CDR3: CASSPGEVSGNTIYF. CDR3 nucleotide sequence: TGTGCCAGCTCGCCTGGGGAGGTCTCTGGAAACACCATATATTTT.

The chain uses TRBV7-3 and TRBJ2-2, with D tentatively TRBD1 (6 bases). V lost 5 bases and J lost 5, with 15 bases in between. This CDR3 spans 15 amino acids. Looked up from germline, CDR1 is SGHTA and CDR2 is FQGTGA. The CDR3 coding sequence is TGTGCCAGCAGCCTGGCGGCAGGGGTAACCGGGGAGCTGTTTTTT. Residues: CASSLAAGVTGELFF.

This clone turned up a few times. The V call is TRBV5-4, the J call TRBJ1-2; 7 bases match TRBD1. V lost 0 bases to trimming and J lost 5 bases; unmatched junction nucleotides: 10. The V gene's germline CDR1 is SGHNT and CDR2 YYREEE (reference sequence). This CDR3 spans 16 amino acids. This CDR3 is CASSLAASTGVYGYTF. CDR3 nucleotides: TGTGCCAGCAGCTTGGCTGCTTCCACAGGGGTTTATGGCTACACCTTC. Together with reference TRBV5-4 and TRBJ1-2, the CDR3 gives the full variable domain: ETGVTQSPTHLIKTRGQQVTLRCSSQSGHNTVSWYQQALGQGPQFIFQYYREEENGRGNFPPRFSGLQFPNYSSELNVNALELDDSALYLCASSLAASTGVYGYTFGSGTRLTVV.

The CDR3 protein is CAITRARDTEAFF. The CDR3 DNA reads as TGTGCCATCACGAGGGCTAGGGACACTGAAGCTTTCTTT. The V gene is TRBV10-3, the J gene TRBJ1-1; D is uncertain. Trimming removed 7 bases from V and 3 bases from J, with 12 bases in between. Germline loops: CDR1 ENHRY, CDR2 SYGVKD. This CDR3 region has 13 residues.

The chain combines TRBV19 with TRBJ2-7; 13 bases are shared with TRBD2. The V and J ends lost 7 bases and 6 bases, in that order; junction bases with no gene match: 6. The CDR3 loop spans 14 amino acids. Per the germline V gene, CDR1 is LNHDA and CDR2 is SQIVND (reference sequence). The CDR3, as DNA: TGTGCCAGTAACCCGGGACTAGCGGGATGCGAGCAGTACTTC. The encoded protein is CASNPGLAGCEQYF.

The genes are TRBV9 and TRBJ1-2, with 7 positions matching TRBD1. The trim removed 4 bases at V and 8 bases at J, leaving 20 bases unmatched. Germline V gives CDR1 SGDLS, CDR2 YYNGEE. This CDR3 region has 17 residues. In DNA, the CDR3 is TGTGCCAGCAGCCCCCACCTCCGACAGGGTGGGGTAGAAGGCTACACCTTC. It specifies CASSPHLRQGGVEGYTF.

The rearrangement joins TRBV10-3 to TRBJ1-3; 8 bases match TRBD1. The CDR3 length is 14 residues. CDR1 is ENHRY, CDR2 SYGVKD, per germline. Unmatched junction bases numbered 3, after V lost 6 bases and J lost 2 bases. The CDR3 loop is CAIRLTGAGNTIYF. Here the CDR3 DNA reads TGTGCCATCAGGCTGACAGGGGCTGGAAACACCATATATTTT.

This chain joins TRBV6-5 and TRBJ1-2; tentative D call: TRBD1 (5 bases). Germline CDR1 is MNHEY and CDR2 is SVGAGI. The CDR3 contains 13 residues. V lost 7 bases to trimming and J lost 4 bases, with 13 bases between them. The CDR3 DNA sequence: TGTGCCAGCACCGCAGGGAACTCCTATGGCTACACCTTC. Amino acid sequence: CASTAGNSYGYTF.

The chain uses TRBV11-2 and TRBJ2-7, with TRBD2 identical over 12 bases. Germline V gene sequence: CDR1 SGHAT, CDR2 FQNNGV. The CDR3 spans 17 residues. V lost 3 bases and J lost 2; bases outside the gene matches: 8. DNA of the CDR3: TGTGCCAGCAGCTTCCTCCCCGGACTAGCGGGAACCTACGAGCAGTACTTC. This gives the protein CASSFLPGLAGTYEQYF. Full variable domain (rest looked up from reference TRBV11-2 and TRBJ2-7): EAGVAQSPRYKIIEKRQSVAFWCNPISGHATLYWYQQILGQGPKLLIQFQNNGVVDDSQLPKDRFSAERLKGVDSTLKIQPAKLEDSAVYLCASSFLPGLAGTYEQYFGPGTRLTVT.

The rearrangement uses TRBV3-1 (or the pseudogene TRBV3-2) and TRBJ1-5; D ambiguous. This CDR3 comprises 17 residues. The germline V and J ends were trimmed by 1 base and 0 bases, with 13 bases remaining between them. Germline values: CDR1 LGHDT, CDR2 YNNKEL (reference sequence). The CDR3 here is CASSQVMNSYSNQPQHF. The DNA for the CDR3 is TGTGCCAGCAGCCAAGTGATGAACAGCTATAGCAATCAGCCCCAGCATTTT.

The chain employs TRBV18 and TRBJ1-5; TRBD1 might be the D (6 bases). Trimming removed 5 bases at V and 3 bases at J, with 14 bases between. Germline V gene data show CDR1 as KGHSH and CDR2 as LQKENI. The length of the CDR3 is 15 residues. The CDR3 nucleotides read TGTGCCAGCTCATCCGGACAGCGTTCCAATCAGCCCCAGCATTTT. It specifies CASSSGQRSNQPQHF.

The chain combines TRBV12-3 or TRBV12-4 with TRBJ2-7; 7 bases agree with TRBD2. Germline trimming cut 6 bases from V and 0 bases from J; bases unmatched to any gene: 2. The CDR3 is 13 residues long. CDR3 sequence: CASRSGNSYEQYF. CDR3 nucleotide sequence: TGTGCCAGCAGGAGCGGGAACTCCTACGAGCAGTACTTC.

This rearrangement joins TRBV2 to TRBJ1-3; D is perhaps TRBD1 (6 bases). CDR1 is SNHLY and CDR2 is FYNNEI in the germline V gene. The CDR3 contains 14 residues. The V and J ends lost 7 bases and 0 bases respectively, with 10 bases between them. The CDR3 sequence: CASTLDSSGNTIYF. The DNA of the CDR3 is TGTGCCAGCACCCTGGACAGCTCTGGAAACACCATATATTTT.

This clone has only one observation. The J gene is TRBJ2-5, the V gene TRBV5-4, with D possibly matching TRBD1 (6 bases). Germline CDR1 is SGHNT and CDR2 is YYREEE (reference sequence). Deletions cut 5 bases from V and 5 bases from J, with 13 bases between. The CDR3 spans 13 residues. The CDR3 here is CASSRDTVETQYF. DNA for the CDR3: TGTGCCAGCAGTAGGGACACGGTGGAGACCCAGTACTTC.